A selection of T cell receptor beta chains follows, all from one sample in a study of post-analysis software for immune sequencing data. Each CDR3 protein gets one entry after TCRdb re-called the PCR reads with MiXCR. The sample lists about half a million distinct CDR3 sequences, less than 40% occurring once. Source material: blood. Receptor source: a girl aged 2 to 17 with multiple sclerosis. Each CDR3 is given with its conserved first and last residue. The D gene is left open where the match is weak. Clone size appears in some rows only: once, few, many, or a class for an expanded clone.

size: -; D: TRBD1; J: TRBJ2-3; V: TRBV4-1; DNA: TGCGCCAGCAGCCAAGTTTGGGGACAGGGCCTTTCCCTTACCCTCACAGATACGCAGTATTTT; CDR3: CASSQVWGQGLSLTLTDTQYF
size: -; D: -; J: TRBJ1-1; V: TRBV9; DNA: TGTGCCAGCAGCCCCGACCCGGGCAGGATGAACACTGAAGCTTTCTTT; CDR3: CASSPDPGRMNTEAFF
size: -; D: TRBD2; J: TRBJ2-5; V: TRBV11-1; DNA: TGTGCCAGCAGCTTATCGCGGGGGTTAAAAGAGACCCAGTACTTC; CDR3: CASSLSRGLKETQYF
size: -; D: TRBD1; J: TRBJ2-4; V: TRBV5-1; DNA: TGCGCCAGCAGCTTGGACGGGACAGGCCCGTTTTCGAATGAAAACATTCAGTACTTC; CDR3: CASSLDGTGPFSNENIQYF
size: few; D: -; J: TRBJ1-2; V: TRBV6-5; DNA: TGTGCCAGCCGCCGGGTGGGGAACTATGGCTACACCTTC; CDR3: CASRRVGNYGYTF
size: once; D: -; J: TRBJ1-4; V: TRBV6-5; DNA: TGTGCCAGCAGTTATGGGCCCCTCGGGGCAGGGGACCAGAGGGCTAATGAAAAACTGTTTTTT; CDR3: CASSYGPLGAGDQRANEKLFF
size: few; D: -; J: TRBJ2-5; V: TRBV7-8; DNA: TGTGCCAGCAGCTTAAAATGGGCTAGACAAGAGACCCAGTACTTC; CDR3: CASSLKWARQETQYF
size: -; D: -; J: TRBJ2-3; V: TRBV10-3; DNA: TGTGACTCCACCAAAAATGACACAGATACGCAGTATTTT; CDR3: CDSTKNDTDTQYF
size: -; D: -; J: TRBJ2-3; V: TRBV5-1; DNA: TGCGCCAGCAGCTTGGCGGCGGTCACAGATACGCAGTATTTT; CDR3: CASSLAAVTDTQYF
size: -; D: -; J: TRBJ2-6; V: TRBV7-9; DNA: TGTGCCAGCAGCTCCCTCAATCTCGGGACTGGGGCCAACGTCCTGACTTTC; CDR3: CASSSLNLGTGANVLTF
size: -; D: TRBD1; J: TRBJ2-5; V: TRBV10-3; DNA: TGTGCCATCAAGGGACAGCAAGAGATCCAGTACTTC; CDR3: CAIKGQQEIQYF
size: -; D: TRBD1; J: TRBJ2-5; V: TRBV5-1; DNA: TGCGCCAGCACCCTGGGACAGGGTAGATGGGAGACCCAGTACTTC; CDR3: CASTLGQGRWETQYF
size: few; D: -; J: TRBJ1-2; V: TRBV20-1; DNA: TGCAGTGTCACTCGGCAGGGAGACTATGGCTACACCTTC; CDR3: CSVTRQGDYGYTF
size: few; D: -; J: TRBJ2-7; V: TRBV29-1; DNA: TGCAGCGTTGAGGACACGAGCTCCTACGAGCAGTACTTC; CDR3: CSVEDTSSYEQYF
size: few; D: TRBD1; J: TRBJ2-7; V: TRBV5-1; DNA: TGCGCCAGCAGCCCCAGGACAGGGGACTACGAGCAGTACTTC; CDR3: CASSPRTGDYEQYF
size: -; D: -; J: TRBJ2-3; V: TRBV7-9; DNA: TGTGCCAGCATCCCTTCCGGGGGTACCGATACGCAGTATTTT; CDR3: CASIPSGGTDTQYF
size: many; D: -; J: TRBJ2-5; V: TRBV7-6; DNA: TGTGCCAGCAGCTTAGAAGCGGCAGCGCAAGAGACCCAGTACTTC; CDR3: CASSLEAAAQETQYF
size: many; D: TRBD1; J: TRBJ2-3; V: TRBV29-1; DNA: TGCAGCGTTGAAAGGGACAGGGGTACGCAGTATTTT; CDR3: CSVERDRGTQYF
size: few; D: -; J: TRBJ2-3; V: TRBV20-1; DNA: TGCAGTGCCAACCGACAGGGCACAGATACGCAGTATTTT; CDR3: CSANRQGTDTQYF
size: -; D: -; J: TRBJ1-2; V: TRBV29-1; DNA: TGCAGCGTGGACAGCACTAACTATGGCCACACCTTC; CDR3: CSVDSTNYGHTF
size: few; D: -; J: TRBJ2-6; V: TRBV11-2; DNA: TGTGCCAGCAGCCTTCCAGGGGCCCCCTCTGGGGCCAACGTCCTGACTTTC; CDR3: CASSLPGAPSGANVLTF
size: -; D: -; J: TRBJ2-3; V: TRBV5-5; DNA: TGTGCCAGCAGCTTGGACCGAACGCACACAGATACGCAGTATTTT; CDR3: CASSLDRTHTDTQYF
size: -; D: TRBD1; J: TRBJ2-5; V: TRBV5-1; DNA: TGCGCCAGCAGCAAAGCCGGGACAGTACTTTCTGAGACCCAGTACTTC; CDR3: CASSKAGTVLSETQYF
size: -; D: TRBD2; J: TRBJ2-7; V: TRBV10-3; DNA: TGTGCCATCGGCGGACTAGCGGGGGGCTTCAGCTCCTACGAGCAGTACTTC; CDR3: CAIGGLAGGFSSYEQYF
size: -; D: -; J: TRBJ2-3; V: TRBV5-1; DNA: TGCGCCAGCAGTCCCGAGGGCCTTGCAGATACGCAGTATTTT; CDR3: CASSPEGLADTQYF